A single sample gave rise to the 8 T cell receptor beta chains below, sequenced in a study of neurological immune-mediated disorders. One entry per CDR3 protein results from TCRdb running MiXCR on the 5' RACE reads. Here the sample spans just under 60,000 distinct CDR3 sequences, 3% to 4% being singletons. Sequenced sample: PBMCs. The receptors derive from a woman in her thirties with multiple sclerosis.

This clonotype was recorded at least ten times. This chain uses TRBV12-3 or TRBV12-4 with TRBJ2-1; D is unclear. The V end was cut by 2 bases, the J end by 10 bases, with 12 bases between. This CDR3 comprises 13 residues. The CDR3 nucleotides read TGTGCCAGCAGTTTAAGATCCATCGGGGAGCAGTTCTTC. Its protein is CASSLRSIGEQFF.

V usage is TRBV5-4 and J usage is TRBJ1-2; D is uncertain. The CDR3 covers 14 residues. Per the germline V gene, CDR1 is SGHNT and CDR2 is YYREEE (reference sequence). The V and J ends lost 2 bases and 3 bases respectively, with 11 bases between them. The DNA of the CDR3 is TGTGCCAGCAGCTTTGCGGGGAGGGACTATGGCTACACCTTC. Translating it yields CASSFAGRDYGYTF.

This clonotype was found many times. The chain employs TRBV6-5 and TRBJ2-3; either TRBD1 or TRBD2 may fit D (5 bases each). Germline V lookup: CDR1 MNHEY, CDR2 SVGAGI. Trimming took off 2 bases at V and 9 bases at J, with 15 bases between the two ends. The CDR3 sequence is 14 residues long. The CDR3 protein is CASSYRGAPGTQYF. The CDR3 region has the DNA TGTGCCAGCAGTTACAGAGGGGCCCCTGGGACGCAGTATTTT.

This clonotype was detected many times. The chain joins TRBV5-6 to TRBJ2-7; D remains unclear. This CDR3 is built from 15 residues. V lost 4 bases to trimming and J lost 0 bases, with 14 bases between them. The germline gives CDR1 SGHDT, CDR2 YYEEEE. The DNA for the CDR3 is TGTGCCAGCAGCGGCCTAGGAAGGATCTCCTACGAGCAGTACTTC. Encoded protein: CASSGLGRISYEQYF.

This clonotype was found many times. The chain employs TRBV4-1 and TRBJ2-2, with a possible D match to TRBD2 (6 bases). Germline CDR1 reads MGHRA; CDR2 reads YSYEKL. With 1 base removed from V and 3 bases from J, the gap between germline ends came to 12 bases. This CDR3 spans 16 amino acids. CDR3 bases: TGCGCCAGCAGCCAAGGATCCGGGGGTTACACCGGGGAGCTGTTTTTT. As protein: CASSQGSGGYTGELFF.

This clonotype appeared many times. The rearrangement links TRBV3-1 to TRBJ2-1; 10 bases are shared with TRBD2. Germline-derived CDR1 and CDR2 are LGHDT and YNNKEL (reference sequence). The junction had 12 bases not matched to a gene; V was cut back by 4 bases and J by 0 bases. CDR3 size: 19 residues. In DNA form, the CDR3 reads TGTGCCAGCAGCCTCCTAGCGGGGGAGATCATAAGCTCCTACAATGAGCAGTTCTTC. It yields the protein CASSLLAGEIISSYNEQFF.

This clonotype was seen repeatedly, ten times or more. The rearrangement links TRBV6-5 to TRBJ2-3; no firm D call. The germline CDR1 and CDR2 sequences are MNHEY and SVGAGI. The V and J ends lost 6 bases and 5 bases respectively, with 15 bases between them. The CDR3 runs 14 residues. This chain's CDR3 is CASSVTQLLDTQYF. CDR3 in DNA: TGTGCCAGCAGCGTGACACAGTTACTAGATACGCAGTATTTT.

In this sample, this clonotype turned up many times. The V call is TRBV20-1, the J call TRBJ2-1, with TRBD2 identical over 11 bases. The germline CDR1 and CDR2 sequences are DFQATT and SNEGSKA (reference sequence). The CDR3 totals 14 residues. The ends lost 6 bases at V and 3 bases at J; junction bases unmatched: 4. CDR3: CSARGLAVYNEQFF. The CDR3 bases are TGCAGTGCACGGGGACTAGCGGTCTACAATGAGCAGTTCTTC.